This T cell receptor (beta chain) was captured by sequencing in a study of blood T cell repertoires in COVID-19. About the study: T cells, B-cell-depleted T cells, or PBMCs supplied cDNA or gDNA.

The data were produced by immunoSEQ multiplex PCR, yet TCRdb's version contains in-frame clones alone and is incomplete. The sample shows fewer than 110,000 clones, 65% to 80% of them seen only once. The sequence came from a man between 65 and 80 years old with acute or convalescent COVID-19. The material sequenced was peripheral blood.

As DNA, the CDR3 is TGTGCCAGCAGCTTCGAAGGACGGGACAGGGCTCATGGCTACACCTTC. Residues: CASSFEGRDRAHGYTF. The V gene is TRBV7-8, the J gene TRBJ1-2; TRBD1 matches at 9 bases. Germline V lookup: CDR1 SGHVS, CDR2 FQNEAQ. CDR3 length: 16 amino acids. Losses at the gene ends were 3 bases for V and 6 bases for J; bases not matched to a gene: 11.